One sample yielded the 29 T cell receptor beta chains listed below, sequenced in a study of blood T cells in healthy people across ages. It was with a sample-barcoded 5' primer and a J-beta primer mix that a second PCR of roughly 6 to 12 cycles was run. TCRdb used MiXCR to reprocess the 5' RACE reads, holding one entry per CDR3 protein. The sample has about 590,000 distinct CDR3 sequences, roughly 30% seen once. The sequenced sample was blood. These receptors were obtained from a woman older than 75 in good health.

This clonotype was counted many times. The V and J genes are TRBV7-6 and TRBJ2-1, with D tentatively TRBD1 or TRBD2 (6 bases each). Germline V gene sequence: CDR1 SGHVS, CDR2 FNYEAQ. This CDR3 comprises 15 residues. V lost 2 bases, J lost 5 bases, and 13 bases lay in between. The CDR3 DNA follows: TGTGCCAGCAGCTTATCCGGGGGCCGCGACAATGAGCAGTTCTTC. Residues: CASSLSGGRDNEQFF.

Points on this clonotype: The junction does not match germline at one end; this may be a read error. V is TRBV29-1 and J is TRBJ2-1; 7 positions agree with TRBD2. Looked up from germline, CDR1 is SQVTM and CDR2 is ANQGSEA. The CDR3 length is 13 residues. CDR3 DNA: TGCAGCGTTGTCGGGGGGTTTAATAATGGGCAGTTCTTC. This sequence encodes CSVVGGFNNGQFF.

This clonotype was observed a handful of times. The chain carries TRBV7-9 and TRBJ2-1; the D is unclear. The CDR3 extends over 16 amino acids. CDR1 SEHNR and CDR2 FQNEAQ come from the germline V gene (reference sequence). V was pared by 5 bases and J by 1 base, with 15 bases between. This chain's CDR3 is CASSPAGQRSYNEQFF. The CDR3, as DNA: TGTGCCAGCAGCCCGGCCGGCCAGAGGTCCTACAATGAGCAGTTCTTC.

The V and J genes are TRBV6-6 and TRBJ2-7, with D tentatively TRBD1 (5 bases). This CDR3 contains 14 residues. Per germline, CDR1 MNHNY and CDR2 SVGAGI (reference sequence). V was clipped by 4 bases and J by 2 bases, with 12 bases between them. DNA for the CDR3: TGTGCCAGCAGTTCTTCCCAGGGCACCTACGAGCAGTACTTC. It specifies CASSSSQGTYEQYF.

This clonotype was counted ten times or more. This chain connects TRBV5-1 to TRBJ1-1; the D gene is possibly TRBD1 (5 bases). The CDR3 has 17 residues. Deletions cut 4 bases from V and 1 base from J, with 20 bases between. From germline, CDR1 is SGHRS and CDR2 YFSETQ. The CDR3 coding sequence is TGCGCCAGCAGCCGTCCGGGACTAGGGAAAGCGAACACTGAAGCTTTCTTT. It specifies CASSRPGLGKANTEAFF.

The V and J genes are TRBV20-1 and TRBJ2-4; 13 bases are shared with TRBD2. Judging by the DNA end, TRBJ2-5 fits better; the J call may be wrong. CDR1 and CDR2 (germline): DFQATT, SNEGSKA (reference sequence). The CDR3 extends over 17 amino acids. Here the CDR3 reads CSARSPGTSGAQETQYF. The CDR3 DNA is TGCAGTGCTAGGTCTCCCGGGACTAGCGGGGCCCAAGAGACCCAGTACTTC.

This clonotype was recorded many times. The rearrangement uses TRBV4-2 and TRBJ2-5, with 9 bases identical to TRBD1. Germline CDR1 is LGHNA and CDR2 is YNFKEQ. The CDR3 has 15 residues. V lost 4 bases and J lost 5; bases outside the gene matches: 8. As DNA, the CDR3 is TGTGCCAGCAGCCTAGGACAGGGGAGTAATGAGACCCAGTACTTC. Residues: CASSLGQGSNETQYF.

This chain links TRBV5-1 with TRBJ2-5; TRBD1 might be the D (8 bases). The CDR3 extends over 15 amino acids. The germline CDR1 and CDR2 sequences are SGHRS and YFSETQ. With 4 bases removed from V and 11 bases from J, the gap between germline ends came to 24 bases. CDR3 DNA sequence: TGCGCCAGCAGCCCGTGGGGGGGGACAGGAAATGAGCAGTACTTC. It specifies CASSPWGGTGNEQYF.

This clonotype was recorded many times. This CDR3 reads CASSLSRGTYNEQFF. DNA of the CDR3: TGTGCCAGCAGCTTAAGCAGGGGAACCTACAATGAGCAGTTCTTC. The J gene is TRBJ2-1, the V gene TRBV7-2; tentatively, D is TRBD1 (6 bases). This CDR3 region has 15 residues. The V gene's germline CDR1 is SGHTA and CDR2 FQGNSA. The V and J ends lost 2 bases and 2 bases respectively, with 10 bases between them.

With respect to this clonotype: A much larger clone differs from this one at a single base, so this may be a read error. The chain carries TRBV7-3 and TRBJ2-1; the D gene is possibly TRBD2 (7 bases). V shed 3 bases and J shed 10 bases, with 19 bases lying between them. The CDR3 runs to 15 residues. CDR1 is SGHTA, CDR2 FQGTGA, per germline. The CDR3 DNA sequence: TGTGCCAGCAGCTTCGGGCAACGGGGGGCAGAGGAGCAGTTCTTC. As protein: CASSFGQRGAEEQFF.

In this sample, this clonotype turned up many times. V and J are TRBV12-3 or TRBV12-4 and TRBJ2-1, with D tentatively TRBD1 (6 bases). This CDR3 spans 16 amino acids. Deletions cut 3 bases from V and 2 bases from J, with 14 bases between. CDR3 in amino acids: CASSLISGHTYNEQFF. The CDR3, as DNA: TGTGCCAGCAGTTTGATTTCGGGACACACCTACAATGAGCAGTTCTTC.

Only a few counts were recorded for this clonotype. This chain uses TRBV5-4 with TRBJ1-2, with 8 bases identical to TRBD1. The CDR3 extends over 16 amino acids. Germline values: CDR1 SGHNT, CDR2 YYREEE (reference sequence). With 0 bases clipped from V and 4 bases from J, the junction kept 8 bases outside the gene matches. The CDR3 spells CASSLVSTGGTYGYTF. Here the CDR3 DNA reads TGTGCCAGCAGCTTGGTATCCACAGGGGGAACCTATGGCTACACCTTC.

In this sample, this clonotype turned up a few times. The chain employs TRBV21-1 and TRBJ1-4. TRBV21-1 is a recognized pseudogene. The CDR3 has 19 amino acids. The CDR3 coding sequence is TGTGCCAGCAGCTGGAGGGGCCGGTCGGGATCAAGTAAAACTTTAGTACTGTTTTTT. It yields the protein CASSWRGRSGSSKTLVLFF.

This clonotype was seen repeatedly, ten times or more. V usage is TRBV12-3 or TRBV12-4 and J usage is TRBJ2-3; no definite D call. This CDR3 is built from 16 residues. Between the trimmed V and J ends, which lost 2 bases and 0 bases, there was a span of 12 bases. The CDR3 sequence is CASSLRAGLSTDTQYF. The CDR3 nucleotides are TGTGCCAGCAGTTTAAGGGCAGGCCTCAGCACAGATACGCAGTATTTT.

This clonotype was detected ten times or more. Since a much larger clone is just one base distant, this may be a read error. The chain recombines TRBV6-2 or TRBV6-3 with TRBJ2-4, with 8 nucleotides matching TRBD1. The CDR3 length is 16 residues. CDR1 and CDR2 (germline): MNHEY, SVGEGT. After removal of 4 bases from V and 13 bases from J, the junction contained 18 bases not matched to a gene. The CDR3 region is CASSWRRDRPRGEQYF. CDR3 nucleotide sequence: TGTGCCAGCAGTTGGAGGCGGGACAGGCCACGGGGTGAGCAGTACTTC.

This clonotype appeared many times. The V call is TRBV4-3, the J call TRBJ2-5, with TRBD1 matching 7 bases. There are 16 residues in the CDR3. The V gene end was trimmed by 1 base and the J gene end by 2 bases; junction bases not matched to a gene: 7. The germline V gene encodes CDR1 LGHNA and CDR2 YSLEER. For the CDR3, the DNA is TGCGCCAGCAGCCAAGCTAGGGGGCCGGGGCAAGAGACCCAGTACTTC. Protein sequence: CASSQARGPGQETQYF.

This clonotype was seen repeatedly, ten times or more. One base away lies a much larger clone, so this may be a sequencing read error. V is TRBV7-3 and J is TRBJ2-7, with D tentatively TRBD1 (6 bases). Looked up from germline, CDR1 is SGHTA and CDR2 is FQGTGA. V was shortened by 4 bases and J by 2 bases, with 12 bases between the two germline ends. The CDR3 runs to 14 residues. CDR3 region: CASSCWQGTYEQYF. The CDR3 DNA follows: TGTGCCAGCAGCTGCTGGCAGGGGACCTACGAGCAGTACTTC.

Turning to this clonotype: One base away lies a much larger clone, so this may be a sequencing read error. The CDR3 coding sequence is TGCGCCAGCAGCCAGGACAGGCCAACCTACGGGCAGTACTTC. It yields the protein CASSQDRPTYGQYF. V is TRBV5-1 and J is TRBJ2-4, with 7 bases fitting TRBD1. Germline CDR1 is SGHRS and CDR2 is YFSETQ. Germline trimming cut 4 bases from V and 13 bases from J; bases unmatched to any gene: 14. This CDR3 has 14 residues. Complete variable domain (other parts from reference TRBV5-1 and TRBJ2-4): KAGVTQTPRYLIKTRGQQVTLSCSPISGHRSVSWYQQTPGQGLQFLFEYFSETQRNKGNFPGRFSGRQFSNSRSEMNVSTLELGDSALYLCASSQDRPTYGQYFGAGTRLSVL.

This rearrangement joins TRBV5-1 to TRBJ2-5; the D gene is possibly TRBD2 (6 bases). The CDR3 has 16 amino acids. Germline-derived CDR1 and CDR2 are SGHRS and YFSETQ. Trimming cost V 0 bases and J 5 bases, with 17 bases left between them. CDR3 bases: TGCGCCAGCAGCTTGGCCCGGTGGAGGGGTCGGGAGACCCAGTACTTC. It encodes CASSLARWRGRETQYF.

This clonotype showed up many times. The gene calls are TRBV7-2 and TRBJ1-6; no clear D gene. The CDR3 contains 19 residues. V was clipped by 1 base and J by 7 bases, with 23 bases between them. The germline gives CDR1 SGHTA, CDR2 FQGNSA. The chain's CDR3 is CASSLVGRPTIRQNSPLHF. The CDR3 DNA is TGTGCCAGCAGCTTAGTGGGGAGACCAACGATACGCCAGAATTCACCCCTCCACTTT.

This clonotype occurred a few times. The chain recombines TRBV9 with TRBJ2-7; 9 nucleotides match TRBD1. Germline-derived CDR1 and CDR2 are SGDLS and YYNGEE. This CDR3 comprises 16 residues. J gave up 12 bases and V 3 bases, and 19 bases lay outside the gene matches. CDR3 region: CASSAEITGGGETRYF. For the CDR3, the DNA is TGTGCCAGCAGCGCTGAGATCACAGGGGGCGGGGAGACCCGGTACTTC.

This clonotype was picked up many times. The V gene is TRBV27, the J gene TRBJ2-4; D gene uncertain. The germline CDR1 and CDR2 sequences are MNHEY and SMNVEV (reference sequence). V lost 5 bases to trimming and J lost 1 base, with 15 bases between them. The CDR3 extends over 16 amino acids. The CDR3 bases are TGTGCCAGCAGTCCCTCCCCCACAGAGGCCAAAAACATTCAGTACTTC. Its translation: CASSPSPTEAKNIQYF.

The sample holds many counts of this clonotype. The chain is built from TRBV6-4 and TRBJ2-3, with a possible D match to TRBD1 (6 bases). CDR1 and CDR2 from the germline V gene are MRHNA and SNTAGT. Trimming took 6 bases from V and 3 from J, leaving 16 bases between them. This CDR3 region has 15 residues. The CDR3 here is CASSGTGSPTDTQYF. CDR3 DNA sequence: TGTGCCAGCAGCGGAACAGGGAGTCCTACAGATACGCAGTATTTT.

This chain connects TRBV6-1 to TRBJ2-1; D unresolved. The length of the CDR3 is 12 residues. Trimming stripped 6 bases from V and 2 bases from J, with 5 bases between. The germline gives CDR1 MNHNS, CDR2 SASEGT. CDR3 loop: CASSITYNEQFF. The CDR3 bases are TGTGCCAGCAGCATCACCTACAATGAGCAGTTCTTC.

This clonotype was counted ten times or more. The chain employs TRBV6-1 and TRBJ1-6; possibly TRBD1 for D (6 bases). Trimming took off 2 bases at V and 5 bases at J, with 19 bases between the two ends. This CDR3 has 18 residues. Germline lookup yields CDR1 MNHNS and CDR2 SASEGT. The CDR3 DNA sequence: TGTGCCAGCAGTGAACGCACCACGGGGGGCGCAAATAATTCACCCCTCCACTTT. This gives the protein CASSERTTGGANNSPLHF.

For this clonotype: A much larger clone lies a single base off, so this may be a read error. The chain carries TRBV12-3 or TRBV12-4 and TRBJ2-5; D might be TRBD1 or TRBD2, each matching 5 bases. The CDR3 covers 13 residues. The CDR3 DNA follows: TGTGCCAGCAGTCCGGGACGTCAAGAGGCCCAGTACTTC. Protein sequence: CASSPGRQEAQYF.

The chain employs TRBV9 and TRBJ2-2; D is possibly TRBD2 (6 bases). This CDR3 has 15 amino acids. The V and J ends lost 4 bases and 5 bases respectively, with 15 bases between them. Germline CDR1 and CDR2: SGDLS and YYNGEE. The CDR3 spells CASSPTRGWTGELFF. The CDR3, as DNA: TGTGCCAGCAGCCCAACGCGGGGCTGGACCGGGGAGCTGTTTTTT. The variable domain in full, completed from reference TRBV9 and TRBJ2-2, reads DSGVTQTPKHLITATGQRVTLRCSPRSGDLSVYWYQQSLDQGLQFLIQYYNGEERAKGNILERFSAQQFPDLHSELNLSSLELGDSALYFCASSPTRGWTGELFFGEGSRLTVL.

The sample holds many counts of this clonotype. The chain couples TRBV2 to TRBJ2-1; TRBD2 might be the D (6 bases). Trimming took 2 bases from V and 10 from J, leaving 12 bases between them. The CDR3 covers 13 residues. Germline V gives CDR1 SNHLY, CDR2 FYNNEI. Here the CDR3 reads CASSEKGLGEQFF. As DNA, the CDR3 is TGTGCCAGCAGTGAAAAGGGACTTGGGGAGCAGTTCTTC.

The chain recombines TRBV27 with TRBJ2-3, with 13 bases that match TRBD2. Looked up from germline, CDR1 is MNHEY and CDR2 is SMNVEV (reference sequence). The CDR3 is made up of 18 amino acids. With 3 bases clipped from V and 2 bases from J, the junction kept 8 bases outside the gene matches. For the CDR3, the DNA is TGTGCCAGCAGTTTGGGACTAGCGGGACCCCCGGCCACAGATACGCAGTATTTT. This sequence encodes CASSLGLAGPPATDTQYF.